This TCR beta chain was sequenced during a study of T-cell memory formation after mild COVID-19. Findings of the study overall: Mainly CM and EM harbored the contracting CD4+ clones; mainly EMRA harbored the CD8+ ones. Clones from the second wave (peaking day 37) had unconfirmed SARS-CoV-2 specificity.

cDNA libraries for TCR alpha and TCR beta, carrying sample barcodes and UMIs, came from 5'RACE with constant-segment primers. A single record per CDR3 protein comes from TCRdb applying MiXCR to the 5' RACE reads. The sample carries 100,000 or so distinct CDR3 sequences, over 8.5% recorded once. Only a few counts were recorded for this clonotype. No antigen is known for it. CDR1 SGHKS and CDR2 YYEKEE come from the germline V gene (reference sequence). The CDR3 is 15 amino acids. V gave up 0 bases and J gave up 0 bases, with 7 bases separating them. The sample consisted of PBMCs or a T cell subset sorted from them (not recorded which). V and J are TRBV5-5 and TRBJ2-1, with TRBD2 as a possible D gene (5 bases). The receptor was derived from a man younger than 30 who had mild COVID-19 (a few samples of this study predate the infection). Cell type and time point are not known. The CDR3 nucleotides read TGTGCCAGCAGCTTGGTCGCGGGCTCCTACAATGAGCAGTTCTTC. Its protein is CASSLVAGSYNEQFF.